In this sample, the clone carrying this TCR beta chain turned up a few times. Noted time point: newly diagnosed GD, antithyroid drugs for less than 3 months. After RNA was extracted from PBMCs, the TCR library was made from it. Trimming stripped 5 bases from V and 0 bases from J, with 11 bases between. The CDR3 is 15 amino acids. Per germline, CDR1 MGHRA and CDR2 YSYEKL. The data stem from a study of regulatory T cells in long-lasting Graves disease. Libraries of TCR beta came from iRepertoire HTBI primers plus Arm-PCR of CDR3 regions. TCRdb called the multiplex PCR reads again in MiXCR, with one record for every CDR3 protein. The data show roughly 440,000 distinct CDR3 sequences, 16% seen once. The same specimen was also included in a second study, on T cells in Graves' hyperthyroidism and ophthalmopathy.

This sequence originates from a young woman with Graves disease. V and J are TRBV4-1 and TRBJ1-3; no reliable D call. This sample comprised peripheral blood mononuclear cells (PBMCs), obtained at new diagnosis, from a patient treated with antithyroid drugs. The CDR3 protein is CASSSNRDSGNTIYF. CDR3 nucleotide sequence: TGCGCCAGCAGCTCTAACCGAGACTCTGGAAACACCATATATTTT.